Listed below are T cell receptor beta chains from one sample, sequenced in a study of T cell changes during pregnancy in multiple sclerosis. TCRdb keeps only in-frame clones here, not all; method: immunoSEQ multiplex PCR. Here the sample spans about 40,000 clones, around 93% being singletons. Sample: CD4+ T cells from peripheral blood mononuclear cells, taken in the first trimester of pregnancy. The receptor source for this set is a female donor with multiple sclerosis, enrolled in a pregnancy study. Both conserved end residues are part of each CDR3. D genes are given only for firm matches. The size field is filled for only some rows; it gives once, few, many or a size class.

size	J	length	V	D	DNA	CDR3
.	TRBJ2-5	15	TRBV30	TRBD2	TGTGCCTGGAGTAGGGGGACTAGCGGACAAGAGACCCAGTACTTC	CAWSRGTSGQETQYF
.	TRBJ2-2	17	TRBV10-2	.	TGCGCCAGCAGTGAGTCGTTGGGGGGGGCAAACACCGGGGAGCTGTTTTTT	CASSESLGGANTGELFF
.	TRBJ1-6	14	TRBV6-5	.	TGTGCCAGCAGGAACCAGGGATCTAATTCACCCCTCCACTTT	CASRNQGSNSPLHF
.	TRBJ2-1	15	TRBV6-1	TRBD2	TGTGCCAGCAGCCAACGGACTAGCGGGTGGAATGAGCAGTTCTTC	CASSQRTSGWNEQFF
.	TRBJ2-3	15	TRBV18	.	TGTGCCAGCCGGGAGGGGGCCCTTAGCACAGATACGCAGTATTTT	CASREGALSTDTQYF
.	TRBJ2-3	15	TRBV6-5	.	TGTGCCAGCAGTATCGGGACTCGAAACACAGATACGCAGTATTTT	CASSIGTRNTDTQYF
.	TRBJ2-1	15	TRBV7-3	TRBD2	TGTGCCAGCAGCATCGGACTAGCGGGAGCTAATGAGCAGTTCTTC	CASSIGLAGANEQFF
once	TRBJ2-2	16	TRBV9	TRBD2	TGTGCCAGCAGCCCTAGGGGTAGCGGGAGAATCGGGGAGCTGTTTTTT	CASSPRGSGRIGELFF
.	TRBJ1-1	15	TRBV5-4	TRBD1	TGTGCCAGCAGCCCCCCGGACAGGGGGTGGACTGAAGCTTTCTTT	CASSPPDRGWTEAFF
once	TRBJ1-2	18	TRBV27	TRBD1	TGTGCCAGCAGTCCAATAACCGGGACAGGGATTCTTTTAGCTGGCTACACCTTC	CASSPITGTGILLAGYTF
.	TRBJ2-6	17	TRBV13	.	TGTGCCAGCAGCTTAGTTGAGGGCGCGGAGGGGGCCAACGTCCTGACTTTC	CASSLVEGAEGANVLTF
.	TRBJ1-4	15	TRBV19	.	TGTGCCAGTAGTATATCACAGACCGGTCTCGAAAAACTGTTTTTT	CASSISQTGLEKLFF
.	TRBJ1-2	17	TRBV5-4	TRBD1	TGTGCCAGCAGCAGCGTTAGGGGGGACAGGGGGCGCCGGGGCTACACCTTC	CASSSVRGDRGRRGYTF
.	TRBJ1-5	14	TRBV30	.	TGTGCCTCCAAACCCCCGGGAGGCAATCAGCCCCAGCATTTT	CASKPPGGNQPQHF
.	TRBJ2-3	16	TRBV5-1	.	TGCGCCAGCAGCTCTGGACTCGCCTCGAACACAGATACGCAGTATTTT	CASSSGLASNTDTQYF
.	TRBJ2-1	17	TRBV11-1	TRBD2	TGTGCCAGCAGCTTAGCAAGGACTAGCGGGAGTTTAAATGAGCAGTTCTTC	CASSLARTSGSLNEQFF
.	TRBJ2-1	15	TRBV9	TRBD2	TGTGCCAGCACCGTTAATAGCGGGGGCTACAATGAGCAGTTCTTC	CASTVNSGGYNEQFF
few	TRBJ1-1	14	TRBV7-6	.	TGTGCCAGCAGCTTAGGGCGGGGGGACACTGAAGCTTTCTTT	CASSLGRGDTEAFF
.	TRBJ1-4	10	TRBV19	TRBD1	TGTGCCAGTGGGACAGGGGTACTGTTTTTT	CASGTGVLFF
.	TRBJ2-2	12	TRBV28	.	TGTGCCAGCACCAGGGATACCGGGGAGCTGTTTTTT	CASTRDTGELFF
.	TRBJ1-6	17	TRBV6-7	TRBD1	TGTGCCAGCAGTCATGAAACAGGGGGCCACTGTGATTCACCCCTCCACTTT	CASSHETGGHCDSPLHF
.	TRBJ1-1	14	TRBV19	.	TGTGCCAGCCTAACAGGGACCTCGAACACTGAAGCTTTCTTT	CASLTGTSNTEAFF
.	TRBJ2-3	13	TRBV5-4	TRBD2	TGTGCCAGCAGCCGGGGGGGCACAGATACGCAGTATTTT	CASSRGGTDTQYF
once	TRBJ2-3	12	TRBV18	.	TGTGCCAGCTCGCTCCGGGGGGATACGCAGTATTTT	CASSLRGDTQYF
.	TRBJ2-1	13	TRBV11-2	.	TGTGCCAGCAGCTTATTTGAGTCCAATGAGCAGTTCTTC	CASSLFESNEQFF
.	TRBJ1-1	13	TRBV19	TRBD1	TGTGCCAGTAGGAGGGACAGGAGCGAGGAAGCTTTCTTT	CASRRDRSEEAFF
.	TRBJ1-2	15	TRBV19	.	TGTGCCAGTAGTCCGCACAGGGTACATGCTATGGGCTACACCTTC	CASSPHRVHAMGYTF
.	TRBJ2-5	15	TRBV19	TRBD2	TGTGCCAGTAGTATGCGGGAGGGGCCACAAGAGACCCAGTACTTC	CASSMREGPQETQYF
.	TRBJ2-1	13	TRBV7-3	.	TGTGCCAGCAGCTTAAGGGCGGGCAATGAGCAGTTCTTC	CASSLRAGNEQFF
.	TRBJ2-7	14	TRBV11-2	TRBD2	TGTGCCAGCAGCTGGGGGGGAAGTGCTTACGAGCAGTACTTC	CASSWGGSAYEQYF
.	TRBJ1-5	17	TRBV2	.	TGTGCCAGCAGATGGGGCCTTGCTGGCAGTAGCAATCAGCCCCAGCATTTT	CASRWGLAGSSNQPQHF
.	TRBJ2-7	14	TRBV27	.	TGTGCCAGCAGTTCCAGGACAGGTGGGGGGGAGCAGTACTTC	CASSSRTGGGEQYF
.	TRBJ2-2	15	TRBV5-4	TRBD1	TGTGCCAGCAGCTTGGGAGGGGGCAACACCGGGGAGCTGTTTTTT	CASSLGGGNTGELFF
.	TRBJ2-7	14	TRBV19	.	TGTGCCAGTAGTATTCGGGCACTCACGGGAGAGCAGTACTTC	CASSIRALTGEQYF
.	TRBJ2-7	17	TRBV19	TRBD2	TGTGCCAGTAGTGGAGGACTAGCGGGAGGACTTACCTACGAGCAGTACTTC	CASSGGLAGGLTYEQYF
.	TRBJ2-7	17	TRBV5-8	.	TGTGCCAGCAGCTTGCATCTTAGCGACGGGAGCTCCTACGAGCAGTACTTC	CASSLHLSDGSSYEQYF
.	TRBJ2-3	18	TRBV15	.	TGTGCCACCGTGAAGAACCTAGCAGCTCCTCGGGGCACAGATACGCAGTATTTT	CATVKNLAAPRGTDTQYF
.	TRBJ2-5	16	TRBV2	.	TGTGCCAGCAGTTCAGGCGACAGTATCGGCCAAGAGACCCAGTACTTC	CASSSGDSIGQETQYF
.	TRBJ1-1	15	TRBV5-5	TRBD1	TGTGCCAGCAGCTTGAACCGACAGGGGAACACTGAAGCTTTCTTT	CASSLNRQGNTEAFF
.	TRBJ1-1	16	TRBV18	.	TGTGCCAGCTCACCGAACATCGGACGGGAGGGGACTGAAGCTTTCTTT	CASSPNIGREGTEAFF
.	TRBJ1-5	14	TRBV7-2	.	TGTGCCAGCAGCTTAGGGGTGCAGGGGCAGCCCCAGCATTTT	CASSLGVQGQPQHF
.	TRBJ2-5	14	TRBV5-1	.	TGCGCCAGCAGCTTGGGGGGGGTCCAAGAGACCCAGTACTTC	CASSLGGVQETQYF
.	TRBJ2-7	16	TRBV2	TRBD1	TGTGCCAGCAGTACCTCCCCGCGACAGGGCTTCCACGAGCAGTACTTC	CASSTSPRQGFHEQYF
.	TRBJ1-1	17	TRBV9	TRBD1	TGTGCCAGCAGCGCGGGACAGGCGGTCAGGAGGAACACTGAAGCTTTCTTT	CASSAGQAVRRNTEAFF
.	TRBJ1-2	13	TRBV11-2	.	TGTGCCAGCAGCTTGGGAGGAAACTATGGCTACACCTTC	CASSLGGNYGYTF
.	TRBJ1-5	15	TRBV19	TRBD1	TGTGCCAGTAGTCACCAGGGGGCAGGCAATCAGCCCCAGCATTTT	CASSHQGAGNQPQHF
.	TRBJ2-7	16	TRBV7-2	TRBD2	TGTGCCAGCAGCTTAGGATTAGCGGGGGCGACCTACGAGCAGTACTTC	CASSLGLAGATYEQYF